Given below is one TCR beta chain in context. What it binds is unknown. Time point denoted: patch test 3, about 24 weeks after DPC sensitization. Specified treatment: therapeutic diphenylcyclopropenone sensitization with weekly scalp DPC. This sample is part of a study of human T cells and chemical hapten exposure. In TCRdb, the RACE reads were re-called with MiXCR into one record per CDR3 protein. The sample holds about 97,000 distinct CDR3 sequences, 25% to 30% seen once. Study-wide results and limits: Alopecia in the donors means their immune response may deviate from healthy people's.

V lost 7 bases to trimming and J lost 2 bases; unmatched junction nucleotides: 4. The CDR3 totals 13 residues. Germline CDR1 SQVTM, CDR2 ANQGSEA. This specimen consisted of whole blood, obtained in connection with sensitization to the hapten diphenylcyclopropenone (DPC). This rearrangement joins TRBV29-1 to TRBJ2-7; TRBD2 matches at 11 bases. This TCR derives from a man aged 40-55 years with alopecia areata. Some clones in this sample may be carry-over from other donors' samples. CDR3 nucleotide sequence: TGCAGCGCAACTAGCGGGAGCCCCTACGAGCAGTACTTC. Its translation is CSATSGSPYEQYF.